The 23 T cell receptor beta chains below all came from one sample that was sequenced in a study of Graves' ophthalmopathy and Graves' hyperthyroidism. The study amplified TCR beta CDR3 regions using RNA transcripts. Amplification began with first-round RT-PCR using HTBI primers, then second-round multiplex PCR was performed. TCRdb independently ran MiXCR on the multiplex PCR reads; one entry per CDR3 protein. This repertoire shows about 640,000 distinct CDR3 sequences, over 40% found once; its top ten account for over 2.5%. Sequenced sample: peripheral blood. Receptors were obtained from an adult man with Graves' ophthalmopathy.

Points on this clonotype: Germline and junction disagree at one end, which may indicate a read error. The genes are TRBV4-2 and TRBJ2-7; D uncertain. The germline V gene encodes CDR1 LGHNA and CDR2 YNFKEQ. The CDR3 extends over 15 amino acids. The CDR3 DNA is TGTGCCCGCAGCCAAGATCCCGACTGGGGTAATGAGCAGTACTTC. Its protein product is CARSQDPDWGNEQYF.

Note on this clonotype: Germline is not matched at one junction end, which may reflect a read error. The chain employs TRBV24-1 and TRBJ1-1; D perhaps matches TRBD1 (5 bases). The CDR3 covers 13 residues. Germline V gene data show CDR1 as KGHDR and CDR2 as SFDVKD. The CDR3 region has the DNA TGTGCTACCAGTGACTCCGGGGCAAGTCGATCTTTCTTT. Its translation: CATSDSGASRSFF.

There are many counts of this clonotype. This sequence joins TRBV5-1 and TRBJ2-7, with a weak D call TRBD2 (5 bases). Trimming pared 0 bases from V and 0 bases from J, leaving 7 bases between. Germline CDR1 reads SGHRS; CDR2 reads YFSETQ. This CDR3 contains 14 residues. The CDR3 sequence: CASSLGRDSYEQYF. CDR3 DNA: TGCGCCAGCAGCTTGGGACGGGACTCCTACGAGCAGTACTTC.

The table lists this clonotype with many counts. This sequence joins TRBV11-3 and TRBJ2-5; no reliable D call. CDR3 length equals 13 residues. V lost 5 bases and J 4 bases, leaving 11 bases between the germline ends. Germline V gives CDR1 SGHNT, CDR2 YENEEA. In nucleotides, the CDR3 is TGTGCCAGCAGCCCGAAGTGGGGAGAGACCCAGTACTTC. It encodes CASSPKWGETQYF.

Regarding this clonotype: As the CDR3 is not closed by the conserved phenylalanine or tryptophan, this likely results from a read error. The chain joins TRBV11-3 to TRBJ2-5; 7 bases align to TRBD2. The CDR3 extends over 15 amino acids. Germline CDR1 SGHNT, CDR2 YENEEA. Written as DNA, the CDR3 is TGTGCCAGCAGCTTAGGGGAGGGTACCCAAAAGACCCAGTACCTC. Translation: CASSLGEGTQKTQYL.

This clonotype was counted many times. This sequence joins TRBV7-3 and TRBJ2-7, with a weak D call TRBD1 (5 bases). This CDR3 contains 14 residues. Germline V gene lookup returns CDR1 SGHTA and CDR2 FQGTGA. The V gene lost 5 bases and the J gene lost 7 bases, with 18 bases spanning the gap. The CDR3 region is CASSPRASKGEQYF. CDR3 coding DNA: TGTGCCAGCAGCCCCCGGGCCTCGAAGGGGGAGCAGTACTTC.

This clonotype was detected many times. The genes are TRBV7-9 and TRBJ1-2; D is perhaps TRBD1 (6 bases). V lost 6 bases and J 3 bases, leaving 17 bases between the germline ends. Germline CDR1 and CDR2: SEHNR and FQNEAQ (reference sequence). The CDR3 is made up of 15 amino acids. In DNA, the CDR3 is TGTGCCAGCAGTCGTGGTCGCAGGGGATACTATGGCTACACCTTC. Protein sequence: CASSRGRRGYYGYTF.

This clonotype was counted at least ten times. CDR3 in amino acids: CASSLRWSGANVLTF. The CDR3 DNA sequence: TGTGCCAGCAGCCTCAGGTGGTCTGGGGCCAACGTCCTGACTTTC. The chain joins TRBV6-6 to TRBJ2-6; D is uncertain. The CDR3 is 15 residues long. The germline CDR1 and CDR2 sequences are MNHNY and SVGAGI (reference sequence). V was clipped by 6 bases and J by 1 base, with 10 bases between them.

This clonotype came up many times. The chain joins TRBV2 to TRBJ1-5; 7 bases line up with TRBD1. The ends lost 6 bases at V and 4 bases at J; junction bases unmatched: 6. CDR1 and CDR2 from the germline V gene are SNHLY and FYNNEI. The CDR3 has 14 residues. This CDR3 reads CASRTYRGNQPQHF. CDR3 sequence (DNA): TGTGCCAGCAGGACATACAGGGGAAATCAGCCCCAGCATTTT.

This clonotype turned up a few times. An end of the junction does not agree with germline; a read error may underlie this. J is TRBJ2-7 and V is TRBV10-3; 8 nucleotides agree with TRBD2. Germline loops: CDR1 ENHRY, CDR2 SYGVKD. The CDR3 has 14 amino acids. The CDR3, as DNA: TGTGCCAGCAGTTTCCACAGCGGGAGCTACGAGCAGTACTTC. Translated: CASSFHSGSYEQYF.

The chain has TRBV5-4 and TRBJ1-2; 7 positions agree with TRBD1. V trimming: 3 bases; J trimming: 3 bases; junction bases outside the gene matches: 8. The CDR3 has 15 amino acids. Germline assignment: CDR1 SGHNT and CDR2 YYREEE (reference sequence). The CDR3 loop is CASSSPPGTDYGYTF. Here the CDR3 DNA reads TGTGCCAGCAGCTCCCCCCCCGGGACAGACTATGGCTACACCTTC. Looking up the rest from reference TRBV5-4 and TRBJ1-2 gives the full variable domain: ETGVTQSPTHLIKTRGQQVTLRCSSQSGHNTVSWYQQALGQGPQFIFQYYREEENGRGNFPPRFSGLQFPNYSSELNVNALELDDSALYLCASSSPPGTDYGYTFGSGTRLTVV.

This clonotype has only a few counts. The V call is TRBV9, the J call TRBJ1-1; TRBD1 matches 7 bases. Germline CDR1 SGDLS, CDR2 YYNGEE. The CDR3 has 15 residues. With V trimmed by 0 bases and J by 5 bases, 7 bases remained unmatched. The CDR3 DNA follows: TGTGCCAGCAGCGTAGGGGTAGGGGGCTGGACTGAAGCTTTCTTT. Protein product: CASSVGVGGWTEAFF. Drawing the rest from reference TRBV9 and TRBJ1-1, the complete variable domain is DSGVTQTPKHLITATGQRVTLRCSPRSGDLSVYWYQQSLDQGLQFLIQYYNGEERAKGNILERFSAQQFPDLHSELNLSSLELGDSALYFCASSVGVGGWTEAFFGQGTRLTVV.

The chain combines TRBV25-1 with TRBJ2-5, with TRBD2 identical over 10 bases. V shed 4 bases, J shed 5 bases, and the junction held 13 bases outside the gene matches. CDR1 is MGHDK and CDR2 is SYGVNS in the germline V gene. This CDR3 is 17 amino acids long. CDR3: CASSARASGGAAETQYF. Written as DNA, the CDR3 is TGTGCCAGCAGTGCTAGGGCCAGCGGGGGGGCGGCGGAGACCCAGTACTTC. The complete variable domain, with remaining parts taken from reference TRBV25-1 and TRBJ2-5, reads EADIYQTPRYLVIGTGKKITLECSQTMGHDKMYWYQQDPGMELHLIHYSYGVNSTEKGDLSSESTVSRIRTEHFPLTLESARPSHTSQYLCASSARASGGAAETQYFGPGTRLLVL.

This clonotype occurred many times. The chain combines TRBV12-3 or TRBV12-4 with TRBJ2-7; 7 positions agree with TRBD1. The CDR3 length is 14 residues. Trimming removed 2 bases from V and 6 bases from J; junction bases left unmatched: 7. CDR3 bases: TGTGCCAGCAGTTTAAGAGGACAGGCTGCCGAGCAGTACTTC. Translating it yields CASSLRGQAAEQYF.

The chain carries TRBV29-1 and TRBJ1-4; TRBD1 matches at 9 bases. The CDR3 consists of 13 residues. The V gene's germline CDR1 is SQVTM and CDR2 ANQGSEA. V lost 5 bases to trimming and J lost 4 bases; unmatched junction nucleotides: 2. The CDR3 sequence: CSVRTGVNEKLFF. The CDR3 bases are TGCAGCGTTCGGACAGGGGTTAATGAAAAACTGTTTTTT.

This rearrangement joins TRBV9 to TRBJ2-7, with D perhaps given as TRBD1 or TRBD2 (5 bases each). The germline V gene encodes CDR1 SGDLS and CDR2 YYNGEE. Trimming pared 0 bases from V and 5 bases from J, leaving 18 bases between. The CDR3 contains 16 residues. The CDR3 nucleotides are TGTGCCAGCAGCGTAGGGGGAGAGAGAGGGGTGGACGAGCAGTACTTC. Amino acids: CASSVGGERGVDEQYF.

The chain carries TRBV5-1 and TRBJ1-1; perhaps TRBD1 as D (5 bases). Germline CDR1 is SGHRS and CDR2 is YFSETQ. The V gene lost 0 bases and the J gene lost 6 bases, with 12 bases spanning the gap. CDR3 length: 14 amino acids. CDR3 bases: TGCGCCAGCAGCTTGGGCGTCGGGGGGGCTGAAGCTTTCTTT. Amino acids: CASSLGVGGAEAFF.

Remarks on this clonotype: A much larger clone differs by one base, so this may be a read error. The rearrangement links TRBV19 to TRBJ1-1; the D is unclear. V dropped 7 bases and J dropped 3 bases, with 9 bases sitting between them. Germline CDR1 reads LNHDA; CDR2 reads SQIVND (reference sequence). This CDR3 has 12 amino acids. CDR3 sequence: CASMPRDTEAFF. CDR3 nucleotides: TGTGCCAGTATGCCCCGAGACACTGAAGCTTTCTTT.

This sequence joins TRBV29-1 and TRBJ2-5; 8 nucleotides align to TRBD2. Germline-derived CDR1 and CDR2 are SQVTM and ANQGSEA. This CDR3 is 15 amino acids long. V lost 4 bases, J lost 5 bases, and 12 bases stayed unmatched. CDR3 loop: CSVASREGVGETQYF. The CDR3, as DNA: TGCAGCGTTGCCAGCCGGGAGGGGGTTGGGGAGACCCAGTACTTC. Full variable domain (missing parts from reference TRBV29-1 and TRBJ2-5): SAVISQKPSRDICQRGTSLTIQCQVDSQVTMMFWYRQQPGQSLTLIATANQGSEATYESGFVIDKFPISRPNLTFSTLTVSNMSPEDSSIYLCSVASREGVGETQYFGPGTRLLVL.

The chain combines TRBV10-3 with TRBJ2-5; TRBD1 matches 9 bases. Germline V gives CDR1 ENHRY, CDR2 SYGVKD. After removal of 6 bases from V and 5 bases from J, the junction contained 4 bases not matched to a gene. The CDR3 contains 13 residues. The CDR3 loop is CAISRDRAETQYF. The DNA for the CDR3 is TGTGCCATCAGCCGGGACAGGGCGGAGACCCAGTACTTC.

The chain uses TRBV10-3 and TRBJ1-6; D might be TRBD1 (5 bases). CDR1 and CDR2 from the germline V gene are ENHRY and SYGVKD. V shed 2 bases and J shed 6 bases, with 5 bases lying between them. This CDR3 is 13 amino acids long. CDR3 protein: CAISEGTNSPLHF. The CDR3, as DNA: TGTGCCATCAGTGAGGGGACTAATTCACCCCTCCACTTT.

This clonotype was found a few times. The gene calls are TRBV10-3 and TRBJ2-7, with 9 bases identical to TRBD1. The germline CDR1 and CDR2 sequences are ENHRY and SYGVKD. The CDR3 loop spans 14 amino acids. V shed 10 bases and J 0 bases; nucleotides not matched to a gene: 7. The CDR3 DNA sequence: TGTGCCAGCTCGAGGACAGGGGACTCCTACGAGCAGTACTTC. Amino acids: CASSRTGDSYEQYF.

The table lists this clonotype with many counts. The chain employs TRBV20-1 and TRBJ1-3; TRBD1 might be the D (5 bases). The CDR3 is made up of 15 amino acids. CDR1 is DFQATT and CDR2 is SNEGSKA in the germline V gene (reference sequence). The ends were cut back, 3 bases at V and 0 bases at J, with 12 bases in the middle. The CDR3 protein is CSARGQGFSGNTIYF. In DNA form, the CDR3 reads TGCAGTGCTAGGGGGCAAGGGTTCTCTGGAAACACCATATATTTT.